This T cell receptor (beta chain) was identified during a study of OX40 agonist ivuxolimab in advanced cancers. Study context: Prior checkpoint blockade (anti-PD-1, anti-PD-L1 or anti-CTLA-4) was permitted; 40% had it. General observations from the study: Relatively little clonal expansion, among the lowest observed, appeared in partial responders at 0.1-3.0 mg/kg.

On this clone itself: Its target is not known.

Repertoires were generated with immunoSEQ multiplex PCR, while TCRdb's copy carries only in-frame clones and drops some. The sample lists around 69,000 clones, roughly nine tenths occurring once. Material: CD4+ or CD8+ T cells sorted from blood, obtained in a trial of the OX40 agonist ivuxolimab. The sequence was obtained from an adult with an advanced solid tumor such as melanoma, head and neck, liver or kidney cancer.

The CDR3 is CASSDPTGGAYGYTF. DNA of the CDR3: TGTGCCAGCAGTGACCCGACAGGGGGGGCCTATGGCTACACCTTC. The chain couples TRBV27 to TRBJ1-2; 9 bases line up with TRBD1. CDR3 length: 15 residues. V lost 5 bases to trimming and J lost 4 bases; unmatched junction nucleotides: 8. Germline V gives CDR1 MNHEY, CDR2 SMNVEV (reference sequence).